The TCR beta chain under discussion was sequenced for a study of blood T cell repertoires in COVID-19. Across the whole study: Material from acute and convalescent COVID-19 was sourced from the United States, Italy and Spain.

In the original processing: Reference gene primer amplification in the assay estimated nucleated cell counts. The assay was immunoSEQ multiplex PCR, and TCRdb's table has in-frame clones only and misses some. The V and J calls and clone size were taken over from that table, and D and trimming were inferred from the DNA. The data contain 250,000 or so clones, 86% of them singletons. V was shortened by 3 bases and J by 6 bases, with 9 bases between the two germline ends. The CDR3 spans 13 residues. V and J are TRBV12-3 or TRBV12-4 and TRBJ1-5; the D is unclear. The receptor's source is a man between 40 and 49 years old with active or convalescent COVID-19. Sequenced: peripheral blood. Here the CDR3 DNA reads TGTGCCAGCAGTTTCAGCGGAGGTCAGCCCCAGCATTTT. Its translation is CASSFSGGQPQHF.